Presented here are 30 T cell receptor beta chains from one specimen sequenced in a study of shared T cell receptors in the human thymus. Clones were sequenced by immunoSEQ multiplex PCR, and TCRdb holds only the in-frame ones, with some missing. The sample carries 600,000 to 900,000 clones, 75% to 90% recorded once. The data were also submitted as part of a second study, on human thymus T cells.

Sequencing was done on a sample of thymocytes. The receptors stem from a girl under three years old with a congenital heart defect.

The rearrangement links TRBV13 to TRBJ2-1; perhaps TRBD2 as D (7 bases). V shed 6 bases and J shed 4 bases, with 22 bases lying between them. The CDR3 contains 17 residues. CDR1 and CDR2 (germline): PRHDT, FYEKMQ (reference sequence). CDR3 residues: CASSSLSDGGTYNEQFF. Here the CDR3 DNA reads TGTGCCAGCAGTAGTCTAAGCGACGGGGGGACATACAATGAGCAGTTCTTC.

In DNA, the CDR3 is TGTGCCAGCAGTGACCCCCCGTGGCAGGGCGAAAAACTGTTTTTT. It is translated as CASSDPPWQGEKLFF. The chain uses TRBV6-1 and TRBJ1-4, with a weak D call TRBD1 (5 bases). This CDR3 comprises 15 residues. Trimming removed 3 bases at V and 8 bases at J, with 16 bases between. In germline, CDR1 is MNHNS, CDR2 SASEGT.

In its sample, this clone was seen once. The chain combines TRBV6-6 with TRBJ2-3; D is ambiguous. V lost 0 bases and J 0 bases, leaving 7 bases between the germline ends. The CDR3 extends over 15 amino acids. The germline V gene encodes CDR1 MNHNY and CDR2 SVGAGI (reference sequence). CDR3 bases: TGTGCCAGCAGTTACTCTTTCTCTAGCACAGATACGCAGTATTTT. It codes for CASSYSFSSTDTQYF.

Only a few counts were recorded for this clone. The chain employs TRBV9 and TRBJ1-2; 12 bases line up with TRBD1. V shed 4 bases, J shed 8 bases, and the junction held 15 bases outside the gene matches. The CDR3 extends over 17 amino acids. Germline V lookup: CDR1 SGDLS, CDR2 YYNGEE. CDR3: CASSLTEGGQGAWGYTF. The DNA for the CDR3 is TGTGCCAGCAGCCTCACCGAAGGGGGACAGGGGGCGTGGGGCTACACCTTC.

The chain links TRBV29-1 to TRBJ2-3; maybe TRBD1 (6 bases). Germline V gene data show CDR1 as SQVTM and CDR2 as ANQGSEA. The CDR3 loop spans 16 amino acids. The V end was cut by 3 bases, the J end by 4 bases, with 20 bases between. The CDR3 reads CSVEGADSPPADTQYF. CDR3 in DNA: TGCAGCGTTGAGGGGGCGGACTCTCCCCCGGCAGATACGCAGTATTTT.

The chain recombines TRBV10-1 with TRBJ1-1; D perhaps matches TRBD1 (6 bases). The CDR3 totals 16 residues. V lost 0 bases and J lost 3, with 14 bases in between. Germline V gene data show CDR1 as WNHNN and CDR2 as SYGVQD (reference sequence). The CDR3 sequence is CASSESNRAGDTEAFF. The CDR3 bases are TGCGCCAGCAGTGAGTCTAACAGGGCAGGGGACACTGAAGCTTTCTTT.

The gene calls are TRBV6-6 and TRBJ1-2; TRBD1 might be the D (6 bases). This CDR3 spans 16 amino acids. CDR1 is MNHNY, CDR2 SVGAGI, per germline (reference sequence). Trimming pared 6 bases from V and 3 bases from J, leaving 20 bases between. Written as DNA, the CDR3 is TGTGCCAGCAGAATGACTCCGGGACATTCTCACTATGGCTACACCTTC. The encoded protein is CASRMTPGHSHYGYTF.

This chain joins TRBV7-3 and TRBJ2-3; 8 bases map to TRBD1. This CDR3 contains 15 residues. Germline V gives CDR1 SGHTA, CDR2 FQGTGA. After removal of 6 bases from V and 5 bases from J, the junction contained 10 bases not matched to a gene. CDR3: CASSRQGAVKDTQYF. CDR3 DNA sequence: TGTGCCAGCAGTCGGCAGGGGGCCGTGAAAGATACGCAGTATTTT.

The CDR3 DNA reads as TGTGCCAGCAGTTTATCCCCAGGGTCTGGAAACACCATATATTTT. This codes for CASSLSPGSGNTIYF. J is TRBJ1-3 and V is TRBV27, with D possibly TRBD1 on 5 matching bases. Trimming pared 0 bases from V and 1 base from J, leaving 7 bases between. The CDR3 runs 15 residues. From germline, CDR1 is MNHEY and CDR2 SMNVEV (reference sequence).

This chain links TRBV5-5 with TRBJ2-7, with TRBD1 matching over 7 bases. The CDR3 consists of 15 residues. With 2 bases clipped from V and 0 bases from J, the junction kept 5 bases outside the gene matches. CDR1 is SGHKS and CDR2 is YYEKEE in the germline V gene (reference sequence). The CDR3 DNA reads TGTGCCAGCAGCTTAAGGGGGCGTAGCTCCTACGAGCAGTACTTC. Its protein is CASSLRGRSSYEQYF.

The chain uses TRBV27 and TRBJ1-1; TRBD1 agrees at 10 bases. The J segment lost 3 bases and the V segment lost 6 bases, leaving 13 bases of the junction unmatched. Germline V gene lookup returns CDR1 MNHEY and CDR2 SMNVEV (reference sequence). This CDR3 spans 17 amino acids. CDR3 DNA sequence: TGTGCCAGCAGCCAAAGCCCGGGACAGGGGCTTCACACTGAAGCTTTCTTT. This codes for CASSQSPGQGLHTEAFF.

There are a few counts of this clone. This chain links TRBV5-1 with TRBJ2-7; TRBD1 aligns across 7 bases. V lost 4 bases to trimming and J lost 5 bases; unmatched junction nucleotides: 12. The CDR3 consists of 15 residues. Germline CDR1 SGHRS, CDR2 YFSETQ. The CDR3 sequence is CASSPPGEGAHEQYF. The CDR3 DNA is TGCGCCAGCAGCCCCCCCGGAGAGGGGGCCCACGAGCAGTACTTC.

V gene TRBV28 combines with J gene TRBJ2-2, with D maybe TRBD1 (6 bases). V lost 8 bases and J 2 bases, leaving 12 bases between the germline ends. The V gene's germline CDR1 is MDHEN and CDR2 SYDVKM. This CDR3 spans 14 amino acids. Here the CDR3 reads CASFRTENTGELFF. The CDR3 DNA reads TGTGCCAGCTTTAGGACAGAAAACACCGGGGAGCTGTTTTTT. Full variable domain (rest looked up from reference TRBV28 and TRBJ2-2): DVKVTQSSRYLVKRTGEKVFLECVQDMDHENMFWYRQDPGLGLRLIYFSYDVKMKEKGDIPEGYSVSREKKERFSLILESASTNQTSMYLCASFRTENTGELFFGEGSRLTVL.

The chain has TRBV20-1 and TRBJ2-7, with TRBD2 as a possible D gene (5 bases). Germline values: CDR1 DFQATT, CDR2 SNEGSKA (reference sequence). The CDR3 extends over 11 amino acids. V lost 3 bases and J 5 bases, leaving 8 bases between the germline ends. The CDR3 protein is CSASRGDEQYF. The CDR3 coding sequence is TGCAGTGCTAGTCGGGGAGACGAGCAGTACTTC.

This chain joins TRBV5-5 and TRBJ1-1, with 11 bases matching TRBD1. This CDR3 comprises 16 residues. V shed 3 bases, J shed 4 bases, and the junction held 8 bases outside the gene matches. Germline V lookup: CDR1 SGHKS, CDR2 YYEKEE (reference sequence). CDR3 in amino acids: CASSSIEGTGGTEAFF. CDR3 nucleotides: TGTGCCAGCAGCTCAATCGAAGGGACAGGGGGCACTGAAGCTTTCTTT.

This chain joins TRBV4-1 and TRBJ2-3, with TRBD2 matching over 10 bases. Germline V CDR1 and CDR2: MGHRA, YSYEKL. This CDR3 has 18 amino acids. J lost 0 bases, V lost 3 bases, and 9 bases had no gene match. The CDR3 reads CASSQGSSGGPSTDTQYF. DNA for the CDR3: TGCGCCAGCAGCCAGGGTTCTAGCGGGGGACCTAGCACAGATACGCAGTATTTT.

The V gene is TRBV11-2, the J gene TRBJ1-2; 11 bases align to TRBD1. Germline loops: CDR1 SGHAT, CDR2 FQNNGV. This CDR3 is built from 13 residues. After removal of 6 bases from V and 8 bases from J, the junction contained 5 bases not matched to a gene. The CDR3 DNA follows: TGTGCCAGCAGAAGGACAGGGGGCGAAGGCTACACCTTC. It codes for CASRRTGGEGYTF. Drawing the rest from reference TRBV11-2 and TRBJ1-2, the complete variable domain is EAGVAQSPRYKIIEKRQSVAFWCNPISGHATLYWYQQILGQGPKLLIQFQNNGVVDDSQLPKDRFSAERLKGVDSTLKIQPAKLEDSAVYLCASRRTGGEGYTFGSGTRLTVV.

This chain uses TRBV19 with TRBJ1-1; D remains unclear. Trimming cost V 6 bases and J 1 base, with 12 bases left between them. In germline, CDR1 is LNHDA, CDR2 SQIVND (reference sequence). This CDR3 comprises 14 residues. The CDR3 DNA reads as TGTGCCAGTAGCCCCCTCTATGGGAACACTGAAGCTTTCTTT. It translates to CASSPLYGNTEAFF.

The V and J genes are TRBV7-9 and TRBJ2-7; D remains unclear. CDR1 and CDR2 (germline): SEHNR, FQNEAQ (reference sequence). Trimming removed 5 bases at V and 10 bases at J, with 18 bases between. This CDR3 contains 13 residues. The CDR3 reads CASSQQIRHPQYF. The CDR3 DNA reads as TGTGCCAGCAGCCAACAAATACGACACCCACAGTACTTC.

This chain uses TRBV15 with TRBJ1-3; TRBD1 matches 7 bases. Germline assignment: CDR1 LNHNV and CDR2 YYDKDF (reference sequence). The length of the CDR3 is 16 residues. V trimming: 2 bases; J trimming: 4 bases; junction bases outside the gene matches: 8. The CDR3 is CATSRQWTGGGNTIYF. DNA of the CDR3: TGTGCCACCAGCAGACAATGGACAGGAGGAGGAAACACCATATATTTT.

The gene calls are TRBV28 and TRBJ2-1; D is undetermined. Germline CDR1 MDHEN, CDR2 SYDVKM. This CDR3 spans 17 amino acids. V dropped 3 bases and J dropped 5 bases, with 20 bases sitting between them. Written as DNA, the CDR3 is TGTGCCAGCAGTTTGAGGAAGGTCCTTGTATTCAACAATGAGCAGTTCTTC. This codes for CASSLRKVLVFNNEQFF.

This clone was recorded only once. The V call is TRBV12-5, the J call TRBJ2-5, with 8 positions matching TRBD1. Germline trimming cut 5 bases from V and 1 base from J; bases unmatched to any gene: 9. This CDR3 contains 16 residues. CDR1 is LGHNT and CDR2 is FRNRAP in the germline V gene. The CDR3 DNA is TGTGCTAGTGGTCCGGGACAGGCCTTACCCCAAGAGACCCAGTACTTC. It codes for CASGPGQALPQETQYF.

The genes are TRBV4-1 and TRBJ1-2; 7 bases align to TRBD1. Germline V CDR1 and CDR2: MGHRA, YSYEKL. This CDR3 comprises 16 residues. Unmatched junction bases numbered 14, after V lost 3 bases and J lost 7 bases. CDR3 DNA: TGCGCCAGCAGCCACCGGCCGACAGGGACCCCAGGTGGCTACACCTTC. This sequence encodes CASSHRPTGTPGGYTF.

In DNA form, the CDR3 reads TGTGCCAGCAGCCAAGGTGAGAGCTATGGCTACACCTTC. As protein: CASSQGESYGYTF. The chain combines TRBV14 with TRBJ1-2; D not certain. Trimming shortened V by 1 base and J by 4 bases, and 7 bases separated the two germline ends. The V gene's germline CDR1 is SGHDN and CDR2 FVKESK. The CDR3 covers 13 residues. The entire variable domain, with the rest obtained from reference TRBV14 and TRBJ1-2, is as follows: EAGVTQFPSHSVIEKGQTVTLRCDPISGHDNLYWYRRVMGKEIKFLLHFVKESKQDESGMPNNRFLAERTGGTYSTLKVQPAELEDSGVYFCASSQGESYGYTFGSGTRLTVV.

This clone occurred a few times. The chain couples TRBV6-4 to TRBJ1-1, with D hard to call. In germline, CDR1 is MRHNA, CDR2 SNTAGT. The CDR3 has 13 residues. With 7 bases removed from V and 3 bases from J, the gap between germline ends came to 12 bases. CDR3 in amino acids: CASTWAVHTEAFF. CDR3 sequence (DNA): TGTGCCAGCACTTGGGCAGTTCACACTGAAGCTTTCTTT.

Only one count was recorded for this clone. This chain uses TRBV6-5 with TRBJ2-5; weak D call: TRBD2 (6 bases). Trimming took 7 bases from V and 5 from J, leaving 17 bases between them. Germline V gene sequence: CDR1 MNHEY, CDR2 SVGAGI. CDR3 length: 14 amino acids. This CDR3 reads CASTERRGRETQYF. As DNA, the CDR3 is TGTGCCAGCACCGAGCGGCGGGGCCGGGAGACCCAGTACTTC.

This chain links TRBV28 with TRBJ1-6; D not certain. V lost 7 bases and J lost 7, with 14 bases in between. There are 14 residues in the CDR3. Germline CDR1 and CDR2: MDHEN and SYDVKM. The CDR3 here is CASTPTAENSPLHF. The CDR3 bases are TGTGCCAGCACTCCCACAGCAGAGAATTCACCCCTCCACTTT.

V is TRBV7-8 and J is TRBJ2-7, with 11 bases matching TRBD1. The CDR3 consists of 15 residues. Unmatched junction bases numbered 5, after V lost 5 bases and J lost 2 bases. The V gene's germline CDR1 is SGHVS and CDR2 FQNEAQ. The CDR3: CASSLGTGGTYEQYF. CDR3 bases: TGTGCCAGCAGCCTCGGGACAGGGGGGACCTACGAGCAGTACTTC.

CDR3 nucleotide sequence: TGTGCCAGCAGCCTCCGAGTGGGACAGAACACTGAAGCTTTCTTT. Translation gives CASSLRVGQNTEAFF. The V and J genes are TRBV14 and TRBJ1-1; a possible D gene is TRBD1 (6 bases). The V end lost 4 bases, the J end lost 1 base, and 13 bases lay between the germline ends. This CDR3 has 15 amino acids. CDR1 is SGHDN and CDR2 is FVKESK in the germline V gene.

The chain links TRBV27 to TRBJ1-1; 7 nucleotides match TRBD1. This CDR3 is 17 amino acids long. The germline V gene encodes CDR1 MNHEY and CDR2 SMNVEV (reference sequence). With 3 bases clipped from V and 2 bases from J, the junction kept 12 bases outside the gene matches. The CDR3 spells CASSLGDSTRLNTEAFF. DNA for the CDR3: TGTGCCAGCAGTTTGGGGGACAGCACTAGACTAAACACTGAAGCTTTCTTT.